This TCR beta chain was recorded in a study of shared T cell receptors in the human thymus (dated by TCRdb to the early 2020s). Regarding the research as a whole: The study examined how self-reactive, shared T-cell receptor alpha chains are generated in the human thymus.

The germline V gene supplies CDR1 SGHDN and CDR2 FVKESK. V lost 8 bases and J lost 4 bases, and the count of bases not matched to a germline gene is 9. The CDR3 goes from the cysteine to the phenylalanine over 15 residues. The DNA shown is the 45-base CDR3, in frame from base 1. Library construction relied on the immunoSEQ multiplex PCR assay. What TCRdb holds here is the immuneACCESS table cut down to in-frame rearrangements. Part of the clones is not present; checked against another copy, under half of the missing clones reflect an unresolved V gene, and the others are unexplained. This sample has under 700,000 clones in its table, and 75% to 85% of those were observed once. Around 0.012% of the sample is held by the ten biggest clonotypes. As for this clone: This receptor's antigen is unknown. Per-base qualities were not stored, and no clone one base away is much larger.

These same records also appear under a second study, on human thymus T cells. That second report states: In Finland, the donors were immunologically healthy infants who were having open corrective cardiac surgery for congenital heart defects. Thymus tissue was obtained as surgical resects removed during corrective cardiac surgery. Both the thymic and the peripheral blood repertoires appeared to show biased V and J gene segment usage. Highly overlapping thymic TCR repertoires among unrelated individuals were reported in the related research. TCR alpha and beta repertoires from about 8 infant thymus samples and four related peripheral blood samples were characterized in the study. The infant donors were about 6 to 244 days old, and the cohort included five or six males and two females. Thymocytes were mechanically released from the tissue and were stored as pellets of about 8.5-31 million cells at -70 degrees C. A QIAsymphony instrument was used to extract genomic DNA from the frozen cell pellets. The immunoSEQ multiplex PCR assay was used to amplify the TCRB and TCRAD loci from a standardized amount of quality-controlled genomic DNA. Amplicons spanned the V(D)J region at a length sufficient to cover the CDR3 and identify V and J genes. Amplicon sequencing was performed on an Illumina platform through the commercial immunoSEQ service. Primer bias and sequencing errors were corrected as previously described, and TCRAD and TCRB were defined on the basis of the IMGT database. The repertoires were analysed using immunoSEQ Analyzer 3.0 and VDJTools for basic statistics, V/J segment usage, diversity estimates, rarefaction and pairwise overlap. Diversity was estimated using the Chao1, ChaoE, Efron-Thisted, Shannon and inverse Simpson indices, and was also estimated on datasets down-sampled to the size of the smallest sample. Repertoire overlap was determined by strict matching of CDR3 nucleotide sequence, V gene and J gene, and Jaccard-based multidimensional scaling clustering was applied. On average, about 810,000 unique TCRB clonotypes were obtained from thymus samples, compared with 70,000 to 100,000 from blood samples.

The source is a boy younger than two with a congenital heart defect. Donor details come from another sample of the same person, matched by shared clones. The chain was built from TRBV14 and TRBJ2-1, and 9 junction bases match TRBD2. Specimen: thymocytes. This receptor carries the CDR3 CASLKGAGGYNEQFF. The DNA sequence is TGTGCCAGCTTGAAAGGAGCGGGAGGATACAATGAGCAGTTCTTC. The entire variable domain, with the stretches around the CDR3 drawn from the reference TRBV14 and TRBJ2-1 proteins, is EAGVTQFPSHSVIEKGQTVTLRCDPISGHDNLYWYRRVMGKEIKFLLHFVKESKQDESGMPNNRFLAERTGGTYSTLKVQPAELEDSGVYFCASLKGAGGYNEQFFGPGTRLTVL.